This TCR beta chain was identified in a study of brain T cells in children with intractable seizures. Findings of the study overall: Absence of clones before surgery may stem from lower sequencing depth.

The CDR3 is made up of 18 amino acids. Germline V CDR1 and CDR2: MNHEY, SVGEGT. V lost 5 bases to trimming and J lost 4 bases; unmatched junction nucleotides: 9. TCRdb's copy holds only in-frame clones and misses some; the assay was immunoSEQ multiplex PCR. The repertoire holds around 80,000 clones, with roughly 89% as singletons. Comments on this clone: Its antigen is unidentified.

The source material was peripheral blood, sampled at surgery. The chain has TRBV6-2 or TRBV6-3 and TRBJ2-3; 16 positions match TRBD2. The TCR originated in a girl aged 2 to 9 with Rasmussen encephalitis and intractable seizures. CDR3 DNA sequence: TGTGCCAGCAGTGGATTTGGGACTAGCGGGAGGGCCCCAGATACGCAGTATTTT. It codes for CASSGFGTSGRAPDTQYF.